Following are 6 T cell receptor beta chains from one sample sequenced in a study of T-cell memory formation after mild COVID-19 (dated by TCRdb to about 2021). Library generation was performed with 5' RACE. Sequencing was performed on an Illumina NovaSeq 6000. TCRdb redid the processing of the public reads, applying fastp at Q25 and MiXCR, and retained in-frame beta chains. Each record represents a unique CDR3 protein, reported with the most common genes and DNA among its rows. Recorded for this sample are 350,000 to 500,000 distinct CDR3 sequences; less than 25% of them occurred a single time. The biggest ten clones account for roughly 14% of the sample. The sequenced sample consisted of PBMCs or a T cell subset sorted from them (not recorded which). The receptors were gathered from an adult woman who had mild COVID-19 (a few samples of this study predate the infection). The sample titles of this study are shuffled in the database, so cell type and time point are left out; the donor was told from shared clones.

This clonotype was counted between two and nine times. The chain recombines TRBV5-1 with TRBJ1-1; 9 nucleotides match TRBD1. Germline trimming cut 4 bases from V and 5 bases from J; bases unmatched to any gene: 6. CDR1 SGHRS and CDR2 YFSETQ come from the germline V gene. The CDR3 is 14 residues long. The CDR3 DNA reads as TGCGCCAGCAGCGGAACAGGGGGCGCGACTGAAGCTTTCTTT. Protein sequence: CASSGTGGATEAFF.

There are a few counts of this clonotype. This chain connects TRBV7-6 to TRBJ1-2; possibly TRBD1 for D (6 bases). The CDR3 consists of 13 residues. Per the germline V gene, CDR1 is SGHVS and CDR2 is FNYEAQ. The germline V and J ends were trimmed by 7 bases and 8 bases, with 17 bases remaining between them. CDR3 residues: CASTNDPQGGYTF. Here the CDR3 DNA reads TGTGCCAGCACCAACGACCCCCAGGGGGGCTACACCTTC. Full variable domain (remainder filled in from reference TRBV7-6 and TRBJ1-2): GAGVSQSPRYKVTKRGQDVALRCDPISGHVSLYWYRQALGQGPEFLTYFNYEAQQDKSGLPNDRFSAERPEGSISTLTIQRTEQRDSAMYRCASTNDPQGGYTFGSGTRLTVV.

The chain couples TRBV19 to TRBJ2-3; tentative D call: TRBD1 (6 bases). CDR1 is LNHDA and CDR2 is SQIVND in the germline V gene (reference sequence). V shed 3 bases and J shed 3 bases, with 16 bases lying between them. This CDR3 has 16 amino acids. The CDR3, as DNA: TGTGCCAGTAGTATGGGTTTCCAGGGGCCAACAGATACGCAGTATTTT. Translation: CASSMGFQGPTDTQYF.

This clonotype was detected only a few times. This chain connects TRBV24-1 to TRBJ1-1; the D is unclear. The CDR3 contains 16 residues. The V end was cut by 9 bases, the J end by 3 bases, with 22 bases between. Germline-derived CDR1 and CDR2 are KGHDR and SFDVKD. The CDR3 loop reads CATRPGSSFWDTEAFF. In DNA form, the CDR3 reads TGTGCCACCCGGCCGGGGAGTTCTTTCTGGGACACTGAAGCTTTCTTT.

This rearrangement joins TRBV10-3 to TRBJ1-1; no definite D call. The CDR3 contains 17 residues. CDR1 is ENHRY and CDR2 is SYGVKD in the germline V gene. V was trimmed by 4 bases and J by 3 bases, leaving 21 bases between them. The CDR3, as DNA: TGTGCCATCAGTGGGCCACAGAAAAGGGCCGAAGACACTGAAGCTTTCTTT. Its protein product is CAISGPQKRAEDTEAFF.

The V gene is TRBV5-1, the J gene TRBJ2-1, with D unresolved. This CDR3 region has 13 residues. Deletions cut 3 bases from V and 5 bases from J, with 9 bases between. The V gene's germline CDR1 is SGHRS and CDR2 YFSETQ. The CDR3 DNA sequence: TGCGCCAGCAGCTCCGAATCTAACAATGAGCAGTTCTTC. Its translation: CASSSESNNEQFF.